Shown below are 8 T cell receptor beta chains from a single sample sequenced in a study of CD8 T cells in ankylosing spondylitis (dated by TCRdb to the late 2010s). Receptors were amplified or captured by 5' RACE. Sequencing was performed on an Illumina HiSeq 2500. Using fastp at Q25 and MiXCR, TCRdb reprocessed the public reads and kept productive beta chains. A single entry per CDR3 protein holds the most common genes and DNA from its merged rows. Present in this sample are about 390,000 distinct CDR3 sequences, 20% to 25% of which were seen just once. Roughly 16% of the sample is held by the ten biggest clonotypes. These receptors are not linked to any known antigen. Study-level results and caveats: A TCR beta motif made up of several highly homologous amino acid variants appeared to be characteristic of blood from ankylosing spondylitis patients.

Sequences were obtained from blood, either unsorted or a sorted T cell fraction (not recorded which). These TCRs come from a male donor with ankylosing spondylitis.

With regard to this clonotype: One end of the junction varies from germline; a read error may be responsible. This sequence joins TRBV3-1 and TRBJ2-3; D is uncertain. In germline, CDR1 is LGHDT, CDR2 YNNKEL (reference sequence). This CDR3 has 15 residues. CDR3 residues: CACSQDYQPTDTQYF. For the CDR3, the DNA is TGTGCCTGCAGCCAAGATTACCAGCCCACAGATACGCAGTATTTT.

This clonotype was seen more than once but under ten times. The rearrangement joins TRBV15 to TRBJ2-7; 10 positions agree with TRBD1. The CDR3 runs to 15 residues. V dropped 4 bases and J dropped 1; count of bases not matched to a gene: 4. CDR1 is LNHNV, CDR2 YYDKDF, per germline (reference sequence). CDR3: CATSKQDRGSYEQYF. CDR3 DNA: TGTGCCACCAGCAAACAGGACAGGGGGTCCTACGAGCAGTACTTC.

This clonotype came up many times. The V and J genes are TRBV20-1 and TRBJ2-3; 9 positions match TRBD2. The CDR3 consists of 15 residues. CDR1 is DFQATT and CDR2 is SNEGSKA in the germline V gene (reference sequence). With V trimmed by 6 bases and J by 2 bases, 9 bases remained unmatched. The CDR3 is CSAARTSVNTDTQYF. CDR3 bases: TGCAGTGCAGCCCGGACTAGCGTAAACACAGATACGCAGTATTTT.

The chain joins TRBV28 to TRBJ1-5, with TRBD1 matching 7 bases. The V gene's germline CDR1 is MDHEN and CDR2 SYDVKM. After removal of 5 bases from V and 3 bases from J, the junction contained 4 bases not matched to a gene. The length of the CDR3 is 14 residues. CDR3 sequence: CASSPTGYNQPQHF. The CDR3 nucleotides read TGTGCCAGCAGTCCGACAGGGTACAATCAGCCCCAGCATTTT.

This sequence joins TRBV10-3 and TRBJ1-1; a possible D gene is TRBD1 (5 bases). The length of the CDR3 is 14 residues. Germline CDR1 and CDR2: ENHRY and SYGVKD. The germline V and J ends were trimmed by 0 bases and 1 base, with 6 bases remaining between them. Here the CDR3 DNA reads TGTGCCATCAGTGAGTCGACAGCGAACACTGAAGCTTTCTTT. Amino acid sequence: CAISESTANTEAFF.

This clonotype was observed a few times. The rearrangement joins TRBV7-8 to TRBJ1-4; 7 bases are a match to TRBD1. Germline CDR1 is SGHVS and CDR2 is FQNEAQ. Germline trimming cut 5 bases from V and 0 bases from J; bases unmatched to any gene: 6. The CDR3 extends over 16 amino acids. The CDR3 bases are TGTGCCAGCAGCGTAACCAGGGGGGCAACTAATGAAAAACTGTTTTTT. Residues: CASSVTRGATNEKLFF.

This chain joins TRBV12-3 or TRBV12-4 and TRBJ2-7; 7 nucleotides match TRBD1. The CDR3 is 15 residues long. V lost 5 bases, J lost 2 bases, and 9 bases stayed unmatched. In DNA form, the CDR3 reads TGTGCCAGCAGTACCGGGGACAGCCGAACCTACGAGCAGTACTTC. Protein sequence: CASSTGDSRTYEQYF.

The J gene is TRBJ1-1, the V gene TRBV29-1; D is ambiguous. Germline values: CDR1 SQVTM, CDR2 ANQGSEA. Trimming cost V 4 bases and J 10 bases, with 16 bases left between them. The CDR3 is 12 amino acids. CDR3 coding DNA: TGCAGCGTTGCCCCAGATGTCATGGGAGCTTTCTTT. This codes for CSVAPDVMGAFF. The entire variable domain, with the rest obtained from reference TRBV29-1 and TRBJ1-1, is as follows: SAVISQKPSRDICQRGTSLTIQCQVDSQVTMMFWYRQQPGQSLTLIATANQGSEATYESGFVIDKFPISRPNLTFSTLTVSNMSPEDSSIYLCSVAPDVMGAFFGQGTRLTVV.